These 27 T cell receptor beta chains were all obtained from the same sample, sequenced in a study of post-analysis software for immune sequencing data. Findings and limits, study-wide: Among several TRBV segments more frequent in patients than controls were TRBV5-6, TRBV5-1 and TRBV20-1.

Antigen specificity for these receptors is unknown. Included in the TCR beta cDNA libraries were unique molecular identifiers. MiXCR was run by TCRdb on the PCR reads, yielding one entry per CDR3 protein. This table has about half a million distinct CDR3 sequences, roughly 45% appearing once. Sequenced sample: blood. These TCRs come from a girl aged 10-17 years with multiple sclerosis.

This clonotype has more than one count but fewer than ten. The chain recombines TRBV5-1 with TRBJ2-5; D gene uncertain. The CDR3 consists of 14 residues. Germline loops: CDR1 SGHRS, CDR2 YFSETQ. Trimming shortened V by 0 bases and J by 5 bases, and 11 bases separated the two germline ends. CDR3: CASSLAEAGETQYF. The CDR3, as DNA: TGCGCCAGCAGCTTGGCCGAGGCCGGGGAGACCCAGTACTTC.

This clonotype showed up just a few times. V gene TRBV28 combines with J gene TRBJ1-2; D is perhaps TRBD1 (5 bases). The length of the CDR3 is 12 residues. V was shortened by 4 bases and J by 11 bases, with 14 bases between the two germline ends. Germline assignment: CDR1 MDHEN and CDR2 SYDVKM. The CDR3 is CASSSGRPGYTF. The CDR3 bases are TGTGCCAGCAGTTCCGGGCGCCCAGGGTACACCTTC.

In DNA form, the CDR3 reads TGTGCCAGCAGCCACCTTACTAGTTACAATGAGCAGTTCTTC. Translating gives CASSHLTSYNEQFF. The chain has TRBV28 and TRBJ2-1, with TRBD2 as a possible D gene (5 bases). The germline V gene encodes CDR1 MDHEN and CDR2 SYDVKM. CDR3 length equals 14 residues. V lost 6 bases, J lost 4 bases, and 13 bases lay in between. Looking up the rest from reference TRBV28 and TRBJ2-1 gives the full variable domain: DVKVTQSSRYLVKRTGEKVFLECVQDMDHENMFWYRQDPGLGLRLIYFSYDVKMKEKGDIPEGYSVSREKKERFSLILESASTNQTSMYLCASSHLTSYNEQFFGPGTRLTVL.

There are a few counts of this clonotype. The chain links TRBV20-1 to TRBJ2-1; D possibly corresponds to TRBD1 (6 bases). Trimming took off 3 bases at V and 10 bases at J, with 16 bases between the two ends. This CDR3 contains 13 residues. Germline V CDR1 and CDR2: DFQATT, SNEGSKA (reference sequence). This chain's CDR3 is CSASPNSGTEQFF. The DNA of the CDR3 is TGCAGTGCTAGCCCCAACTCCGGGACAGAGCAGTTCTTC.

The chain recombines TRBV24-1 with TRBJ2-6; 8 bases align to TRBD1. After removal of 4 bases from V and 0 bases from J, the junction contained 4 bases not matched to a gene. In germline, CDR1 is KGHDR, CDR2 SFDVKD. The CDR3 sequence is 17 residues long. The CDR3 loop is CATSDGQGYSGANVLTF. For the CDR3, the DNA is TGTGCCACCAGTGACGGACAGGGTTACTCTGGGGCCAACGTCCTGACTTTC.

This clonotype came up a few times. One end of the junction varies from germline; a read error may be responsible. The chain has TRBV29-1 and TRBJ1-2, with 9 bases matching TRBD1. Germline V gene sequence: CDR1 SQVTM, CDR2 ANQGSEA. CDR3 length equals 13 residues. CDR3: CSAEQGAFYGYTF. The DNA for the CDR3 is TGCAGCGCTGAACAGGGGGCCTTCTATGGCTACACCTTC.

The chain couples TRBV12-3 or TRBV12-4 to TRBJ2-1, with 10 positions matching TRBD2. V dropped 2 bases and J dropped 12; count of bases not matched to a gene: 10. This CDR3 region has 15 residues. For the CDR3, the DNA is TGTGCCAGCAGTTTAACCCAGCGGGAGGGCCGCGTGCAGTTCTTC. Translated, it gives CASSLTQREGRVQFF.

This chain uses TRBV20-1 with TRBJ2-5; TRBD2 might be the D (5 bases). Germline V gene sequence: CDR1 DFQATT, CDR2 SNEGSKA (reference sequence). Trimming cost V 3 bases and J 5 bases, with 10 bases left between them. The CDR3 is 12 amino acids. The chain's CDR3 is CSASGKSETQYF. DNA of the CDR3: TGCAGTGCTAGCGGGAAATCGGAGACCCAGTACTTC.

This clonotype was counted ten times or more. J is TRBJ1-1 and V is TRBV7-2; D is uncertain. The germline V and J ends were trimmed by 2 bases and 1 base, with 5 bases remaining between them. This CDR3 is 13 amino acids long. Per germline, CDR1 SGHTA and CDR2 FQGNSA. CDR3 bases: TGTGCCAGCAGCTTAAGGGCGAACACTGAAGCTTTCTTT. Translation gives CASSLRANTEAFF.

The genes are TRBV27 and TRBJ2-7; weak D call: TRBD1 (7 bases). Trimming took off 5 bases at V and 5 bases at J, with 10 bases between the two ends. The V gene's germline CDR1 is MNHEY and CDR2 SMNVEV (reference sequence). The CDR3 runs to 12 residues. The CDR3: CASSPRGDEQYF. The CDR3 DNA is TGTGCCAGCAGTCCCAGGGGGGACGAGCAGTACTTC.

The chain links TRBV28 to TRBJ1-5, with 7 nucleotides matching TRBD1. J gave up 6 bases and V 7 bases, and 12 bases lay outside the gene matches. The CDR3 extends over 15 amino acids. Looked up from germline, CDR1 is MDHEN and CDR2 is SYDVKM. The CDR3 DNA is TGTGCCAGCAAATTAGACAGGGTCCAGGGTCAGCCCCAGCATTTT. Amino acid sequence: CASKLDRVQGQPQHF. The whole variable domain, remainder taken from reference TRBV28 and TRBJ1-5, is DVKVTQSSRYLVKRTGEKVFLECVQDMDHENMFWYRQDPGLGLRLIYFSYDVKMKEKGDIPEGYSVSREKKERFSLILESASTNQTSMYLCASKLDRVQGQPQHFGDGTRLSIL.

This sequence joins TRBV7-3 and TRBJ2-1, with D unclear. The CDR3 extends over 15 amino acids. Trimming pared 3 bases from V and 2 bases from J, leaving 11 bases between. Germline V gene sequence: CDR1 SGHTA, CDR2 FQGTGA. CDR3 sequence (DNA): TGTGCCAGCAGCTTTTTAACAAAACCCTACAATGAGCAGTTCTTC. It translates to CASSFLTKPYNEQFF. The whole variable domain, remainder taken from reference TRBV7-3 and TRBJ2-1, is GAGVSQTPSNKVTEKGKYVELRCDPISGHTALYWYRQSLGQGPEFLIYFQGTGAADDSGLPNDRFFAVRPEGSVSTLKIQRTERGDSAVYLCASSFLTKPYNEQFFGPGTRLTVL.

This clonotype was recorded a few times. The gene calls are TRBV12-3 or TRBV12-4 and TRBJ2-5, with D unresolved. This CDR3 contains 13 residues. Trimming pared 5 bases from V and 0 bases from J, leaving 7 bases between. DNA for the CDR3: TGTGCCAGCAGTCGACATGACCAAGAGACCCAGTACTTC. Residues: CASSRHDQETQYF.

The chain is built from TRBV6-5 and TRBJ1-1; 7 positions agree with TRBD1. Germline values: CDR1 MNHEY, CDR2 SVGAGI. CDR3 length equals 14 residues. Unmatched junction bases numbered 6, after V lost 6 bases and J lost 2 bases. CDR3 in DNA: TGTGCCAGCAGCCAGACAGGGTTTAACACTGAAGCTTTCTTT. Protein product: CASSQTGFNTEAFF.

V gene TRBV28 combines with J gene TRBJ2-7, with 8 bases aligning to TRBD1. The CDR3 length is 15 residues. From germline, CDR1 is MDHEN and CDR2 SYDVKM. V trimming: 2 bases; J trimming: 3 bases; junction bases outside the gene matches: 6. Written as DNA, the CDR3 is TGTGCCAGCAGTTTACCCCTAACAGGGGGCTACGAGCAGTACTTC. Its translation: CASSLPLTGGYEQYF.

The chain employs TRBV5-1 and TRBJ2-5; TRBD1 is a possible D gene (5 bases). The J call may be faulty, since TRBJ2-7 better matches the DNA end. The CDR3 totals 15 residues. Germline CDR1 SGHRS, CDR2 YFSETQ. CDR3 bases: TGCGCCAGCAGCTTGGCGTCCAACAGGTACTACGAGCAGTACTTC. Amino acid sequence: CASSLASNRYYEQYF.

The chain recombines TRBV28 with TRBJ2-5; D may be TRBD2 (5 bases). The tail of the sequence fits TRBJ2-7 better, so the J call may be wrong. Germline V gives CDR1 MDHEN, CDR2 SYDVKM. The CDR3 is 10 amino acids. CDR3 amino acids: CASRGGEQYF. For the CDR3, the DNA is TGTGCCAGCAGAGGAGGCGAGCAGTACTTC.

The chain recombines TRBV27 with TRBJ2-1, with a tentative D call TRBD2 (5 bases). Trimming stripped 8 bases from V and 6 bases from J, with 14 bases between. The CDR3 is 13 amino acids. Germline V gene sequence: CDR1 MNHEY, CDR2 SMNVEV (reference sequence). For the CDR3, the DNA is TGTGCCAGCTCCCCCAGCAGCGGCAATGAGCAGTTCTTC. Translated, it gives CASSPSSGNEQFF.

This clonotype appeared a few times. V and J are TRBV7-9 and TRBJ2-7; 8 bases are shared with TRBD1. The junction had 12 bases not matched to a gene; V was cut back by 7 bases and J by 4 bases. The CDR3 is 15 amino acids. Germline CDR1 and CDR2: SEHNR and FQNEAQ (reference sequence). The CDR3 region has the DNA TGTGCCAGCACCAACTTCAACAGGGGGATGTACGAGCAGTACTTC. Translating it yields CASTNFNRGMYEQYF. The whole variable domain, remainder taken from reference TRBV7-9 and TRBJ2-7, is DTGVSQNPRHKITKRGQNVTFRCDPISEHNRLYWYRQTLGQGPEFLTYFQNEAQLEKSRLLSDRFSAERPKGSFSTLEIQRTEQGDSAMYLCASTNFNRGMYEQYFGPGTRLTVT.

The CDR3 loop reads CASTDRGGSYEQYF. CDR3 DNA sequence: TGTGCCAGCACCGACAGGGGCGGGTCCTACGAGCAGTACTTC. The chain uses TRBV12-3 or TRBV12-4 and TRBJ2-7; 8 nucleotides align to TRBD1. V dropped 7 bases and J dropped 1; count of bases not matched to a gene: 6. CDR3 size: 14 residues.

This clonotype was detected only once. This rearrangement joins TRBV5-1 to TRBJ2-5; D is possibly TRBD2 (5 bases). Per germline, CDR1 SGHRS and CDR2 YFSETQ. The CDR3 contains 14 residues. V was trimmed by 4 bases and J by 2 bases, leaving 12 bases between them. In DNA, the CDR3 is TGCGCCAGCAGCCGTGGGGAGCAGCAAGAGACCCAGTACTTC. It translates to CASSRGEQQETQYF.

The chain joins TRBV9 to TRBJ2-1; maybe TRBD1 (7 bases). Looked up from germline, CDR1 is SGDLS and CDR2 is YYNGEE. V was pared by 0 bases and J by 8 bases, with 15 bases between. The CDR3 spans 15 residues. The CDR3 DNA is TGTGCCAGCAGCGTAGAGGAGGGGGCCGGGGATGAGCAGTTCTTC. It translates to CASSVEEGAGDEQFF.

The V call is TRBV12-3 or TRBV12-4, the J call TRBJ1-5; the D gene is possibly TRBD1 (5 bases). V was cut by 5 bases and J by 3 bases, with 8 bases left in between. The CDR3 sequence is 13 residues long. The CDR3 spells CASSGTFNQPQHF. The DNA for the CDR3 is TGTGCCAGCAGTGGGACCTTCAATCAGCCCCAGCATTTT.

The CDR3, as DNA: TGTGCCAGCAGCCAGATCTTAGCGGGCCTGAGTTACGAGCAGTACTTC. Residues: CASSQILAGLSYEQYF. The chain recombines TRBV6-5 with TRBJ2-5, with 7 bases lining up with TRBD2. The J call may be mistaken, given a closer DNA end match to TRBJ2-7. Germline V gives CDR1 MNHEY, CDR2 SVGAGI. The CDR3 extends over 16 amino acids.

V usage is TRBV20-1 and J usage is TRBJ1-5; D not certain. The germline V gene encodes CDR1 DFQATT and CDR2 SNEGSKA (reference sequence). The CDR3 is made up of 15 amino acids. V dropped 1 base and J dropped 3 bases, with 13 bases sitting between them. In DNA, the CDR3 is TGCAGTGCTAGAGGGTCCTTTGTTAACAATCAGCCCCAGCATTTT. It specifies CSARGSFVNNQPQHF.

The V gene is TRBV12-3 or TRBV12-4, the J gene TRBJ1-1; D is possibly TRBD1 (5 bases). V was clipped by 6 bases and J by 5 bases, with 13 bases between them. There are 13 residues in the CDR3. CDR3 DNA: TGTGCCAGCAGGGCTCGGGGGGGAACTGAAGCTTTCTTT. The encoded protein is CASRARGGTEAFF.

This clonotype was seen a few times. The chain uses TRBV7-8 and TRBJ2-1; the match to TRBD2 covers 8 bases. CDR3 length: 16 residues. J was trimmed by 7 bases and V by 3 bases; bases with no gene match: 11. Germline V gene sequence: CDR1 SGHVS, CDR2 FQNEAQ. The CDR3 DNA follows: TGTGCCAGCAGCTTTGTTGAAAGCGGGAGTGATAATGAGCAGTTCTTC. Translating it yields CASSFVESGSDNEQFF. Looking up the rest from reference TRBV7-8 and TRBJ2-1 gives the full variable domain: GAGVSQSPRYKVAKRGQDVALRCDPISGHVSLFWYQQALGQGPEFLTYFQNEAQLDKSGLPSDRFFAERPEGSVSTLKIQRTQQEDSAVYLCASSFVESGSDNEQFFGPGTRLTVL.